Below, 21 T cell receptor beta chains from the same sample are listed, as sequenced in a study of T cell responses to AZD1222 COVID-19 vaccine. Only in-frame clones appear in the TCRdb table, and some are missing; sequencing was by immunoSEQ multiplex PCR. The sample yields about 170,000 clones, roughly 89% seen once. Here the sequenced sample was peripheral blood, taken 28 days after the second AZD1222 dose. The receptors shown here come from an adult who received the AZD1222 COVID-19 vaccine.

The V call is TRBV6-1, the J call TRBJ1-1, with 9 bases lining up with TRBD1. The CDR3 spans 12 residues. Germline V gene lookup returns CDR1 MNHNS and CDR2 SASEGT. V dropped 1 base and J dropped 11; count of bases not matched to a gene: 2. CDR3 in DNA: TGTGCCAGCAGTGAAGGGGGGACAGGGGCTTTCTTT. It encodes CASSEGGTGAFF.

The chain recombines TRBV5-6 with TRBJ2-2; perhaps TRBD1 as D (6 bases). Trimming left V 0 bases short and J 4 bases short, with 13 bases between. There are 16 residues in the CDR3. CDR1 and CDR2 from the germline V gene are SGHDT and YYEEEE. The CDR3 DNA reads as TGTGCCAGCAGCTTGGTCGGTTCAGGGGCCACCGGGGAGCTGTTTTTT. Translated, it gives CASSLVGSGATGELFF.

The chain combines TRBV19 with TRBJ1-5; no clear D gene. V lost 7 bases and J 2 bases, leaving 9 bases between the germline ends. Germline V gene sequence: CDR1 LNHDA, CDR2 SQIVND (reference sequence). The CDR3 is made up of 13 amino acids. The CDR3 sequence: CASTPRGNQPQHF. CDR3 coding DNA: TGTGCCAGTACCCCCCGGGGCAATCAGCCCCAGCATTTT.

V is TRBV30 and J is TRBJ1-6; D call uncertain. V lost 0 bases and J lost 10, with 4 bases in between. Germline V CDR1 and CDR2: GTSNPN, SVGIG (reference sequence). This CDR3 is built from 11 residues. Written as DNA, the CDR3 is TGTGCCTGGAGTGTCGAGTCACCCCTCCACTTT. Protein product: CAWSVESPLHF. The complete variable domain, with remaining parts taken from reference TRBV30 and TRBJ1-6, reads SQTIHQWPATLVQPVGSPLSLECTVEGTSNPNLYWYRQAAGRGLQLLFYSVGIGQISSEVPQNLSASRPQDRQFILSSKKLLLSDSGFYLCAWSVESPLHFGNGTRLTVT.

This sequence joins TRBV16 and TRBJ2-1; D unclear. V was shortened by 5 bases and J by 0 bases, with 11 bases between the two germline ends. The CDR3 contains 15 residues. Germline CDR1 KGHSY, CDR2 FQNENV. CDR3 residues: CASSFTVSSYNEQFF. The CDR3 DNA reads as TGTGCCAGCAGCTTCACTGTTAGCTCCTACAATGAGCAGTTCTTC.

V usage is TRBV6-2 or TRBV6-3 and J usage is TRBJ1-6; D perhaps matches TRBD1 (5 bases). Looked up from germline, CDR1 is MNHEY and CDR2 is SVGEGT. This CDR3 spans 17 amino acids. Trimming pared 5 bases from V and 0 bases from J, leaving 14 bases between. CDR3 loop: CASSEGPLSSYNSPLHF. CDR3 bases: TGTGCCAGCAGTGAGGGGCCTTTAAGCTCCTATAATTCACCCCTCCACTTT.

This clone has a single count. The V and J genes are TRBV13 and TRBJ2-7; D is possibly TRBD2 (5 bases). V was shortened by 6 bases and J by 5 bases, with 29 bases between the two germline ends. The CDR3 has 18 amino acids. Per the germline V gene, CDR1 is PRHDT and CDR2 is FYEKMQ (reference sequence). CDR3 sequence: CASSHELGNKMLGDEQYF. The CDR3 nucleotides are TGTGCCAGCAGTCACGAATTGGGAAACAAAATGCTCGGGGACGAGCAGTACTTC.

The J gene is TRBJ2-3, the V gene TRBV18, with no clear D. The CDR3 consists of 13 residues. Trimming left V 2 bases short and J 0 bases short, with 3 bases between. The germline gives CDR1 KGHSH, CDR2 LQKENI. The CDR3 loop is CASSPGSTDTQYF. As DNA, the CDR3 is TGTGCCAGCTCACCAGGGAGCACAGATACGCAGTATTTT. The entire variable domain, with the rest obtained from reference TRBV18 and TRBJ2-3, is as follows: NAGVMQNPRHLVRRRGQEARLRCSPMKGHSHVYWYRQLPEEGLKFMVYLQKENIIDESGMPKERFSAEFPKEGPSILRIQQVVRGDSAAYFCASSPGSTDTQYFGPGTRLTVL.

This clone showed up just a few times. The chain has TRBV4-3 and TRBJ1-2; D possibly corresponds to TRBD1 (5 bases). Germline V lookup: CDR1 LGHNA, CDR2 YSLEER. The CDR3 is 16 amino acids. V lost 0 bases and J 4 bases, leaving 15 bases between the germline ends. Here the CDR3 DNA reads TGCGCCAGCAGCCAAGATATTGGGGGACGTGTCTATGGCTACACCTTC. It encodes CASSQDIGGRVYGYTF.

The chain recombines TRBV6-2 or TRBV6-3 with TRBJ1-2, with D maybe TRBD1 (5 bases). V was cut by 6 bases and J by 4 bases, with 18 bases left in between. The CDR3 covers 15 residues. Germline CDR1 MNHEY, CDR2 SVGEGT. In nucleotides, the CDR3 is TGTGCCAGCAGCCGATCCGCTCCTGGGGCCTATGGCTACACCTTC. This encodes CASSRSAPGAYGYTF.

This chain joins TRBV11-3 and TRBJ2-7; the D gene is possibly TRBD1 (7 bases). V was trimmed by 5 bases and J by 3 bases, leaving 14 bases between them. CDR1 is SGHNT and CDR2 is YENEEA in the germline V gene. CDR3 size: 14 residues. Here the CDR3 reads CASSPPRGDYEQYF. In nucleotides, the CDR3 is TGTGCCAGCAGCCCTCCCAGGGGGGACTACGAGCAGTACTTC.

The chain couples TRBV5-6 to TRBJ2-7; maybe TRBD1 (5 bases). V lost 4 bases to trimming and J lost 2 bases, with 19 bases between them. The CDR3 is made up of 16 amino acids. Per the germline V gene, CDR1 is SGHDT and CDR2 is YYEEEE. DNA for the CDR3: TGTGCCAGCAGCCCCGCCCGGATGGGGCCGCCCTACGAGCAGTACTTC. Translating it yields CASSPARMGPPYEQYF.

This chain links TRBV14 with TRBJ2-7; D gene unclear. Germline V gene data show CDR1 as SGHDN and CDR2 as FVKESK. This CDR3 spans 12 amino acids. In nucleotides, the CDR3 is TGTGCCAGCAGCCGACGCATCCCACTGGGATCGGTC. The encoded protein is CASSRRIPLGSV.

CDR3 DNA: TGTGCCAGGAGGGACACTTACACTGAAGCTTTCTTT. This translates into CARRDTYTEAFF. The V gene is TRBV2, the J gene TRBJ1-1; tentatively, D is TRBD1 (6 bases). Trimming pared 9 bases from V and 3 bases from J, leaving 11 bases between. CDR3 length equals 12 residues. Germline loops: CDR1 SNHLY, CDR2 FYNNEI.

V usage is TRBV12-3 or TRBV12-4 and J usage is TRBJ1-2; D unclear. V dropped 1 base and J dropped 6 bases, with 9 bases sitting between them. The CDR3 covers 13 residues. The DNA of the CDR3 is TGTGCCAGCAGTTTAGAGGGTTTCGATGGCTACACCTTC. Translating gives CASSLEGFDGYTF.

The rearrangement uses TRBV5-1 and TRBJ2-7, with a tentative D call TRBD2 (6 bases). Germline-derived CDR1 and CDR2 are SGHRS and YFSETQ. V dropped 4 bases and J dropped 1 base, with 15 bases sitting between them. The CDR3 covers 15 residues. CDR3 loop: CASSPGGTGSYEQYF. CDR3 DNA sequence: TGCGCCAGCAGCCCTGGAGGGACTGGATCCTACGAGCAGTACTTC.

The J gene is TRBJ2-4, the V gene TRBV7-8; TRBD1 matches at 10 bases. Per the germline V gene, CDR1 is SGHVS and CDR2 is FQNEAQ. The CDR3 is made up of 15 amino acids. With V trimmed by 5 bases and J by 7 bases, 8 bases remained unmatched. The CDR3 region is CASSLNRDRGNIQYF. The DNA of the CDR3 is TGTGCCAGCAGCCTTAATCGGGACAGGGGCAACATTCAGTACTTC.

The chain uses TRBV3-1 (or the pseudogene TRBV3-2) and TRBJ1-2, with D perhaps matching TRBD1 (6 bases). The CDR3 has 14 amino acids. In germline, CDR1 is LGHDT, CDR2 YNNKEL (reference sequence). V dropped 4 bases and J dropped 4 bases, with 13 bases sitting between them. The CDR3 reads CASSPEGGAYGYTF. CDR3 nucleotide sequence: TGTGCCAGCAGCCCCGAGGGGGGGGCCTATGGCTACACCTTC.

The V call is TRBV5-6, the J call TRBJ1-3, with a weak D call TRBD1 (5 bases). The CDR3 runs 14 residues. Looked up from germline, CDR1 is SGHDT and CDR2 is YYEEEE. The germline V and J ends were trimmed by 0 bases and 9 bases, with 13 bases remaining between them. CDR3 amino acids: CASSLAQGVGTIYF. The CDR3 nucleotides are TGTGCCAGCAGCTTGGCTCAAGGGGTAGGCACCATATATTTT.

The chain recombines TRBV9 with TRBJ2-7; the D is unclear. Germline CDR1 is SGDLS and CDR2 is YYNGEE. V lost 3 bases and J 4 bases, leaving 14 bases between the germline ends. CDR3 size: 14 residues. DNA for the CDR3: TGTGCCAGCAGCGCGACAAGTCTCGAATACGAGCAGTACTTC. It codes for CASSATSLEYEQYF.

This clone was seen just once. The chain uses TRBV19 and TRBJ1-1; 7 bases map to TRBD1. The CDR3 runs to 13 residues. The V segment lost 6 bases and the J segment 5 bases; nucleotides outside the gene matches: 6. The V gene's germline CDR1 is LNHDA and CDR2 SQIVND (reference sequence). CDR3: CASSRQGTTEAFF. The CDR3 bases are TGTGCCAGTAGCCGACAGGGAACTACTGAAGCTTTCTTT. The full variable domain, with the rest looked up from reference TRBV19 and TRBJ1-1, is DGGITQSPKYLFRKEGQNVTLSCEQNLNHDAMYWYRQDPGQGLRLIYYSQIVNDFQKGDIAEGYSVSREKKESFPLTVTSAQKNPTAFYLCASSRQGTTEAFFGQGTRLTVV.